This entry describes one TCR beta chain. These data belong to a study of radiotherapy plus CTLA-4 blockade in lung cancer. Only in-frame clones appear in the TCRdb table, and some are missing; sequencing was by immunoSEQ multiplex PCR. Of some 100,000 clones detected, about four fifths appear once; the ten largest clones hold 5.2%. The junction had 11 bases not matched to a gene; V was cut back by 4 bases and J by 8 bases. This CDR3 comprises 15 residues. Germline lookup yields CDR1 SGHRS and CDR2 YFSETQ. Material: peripheral blood, obtained from a patient treated with radiotherapy plus ipilimumab. The V and J genes are TRBV5-1 and TRBJ2-1; TRBD1 aligns across 8 bases. The receptor comes from a human donor with non-small cell lung cancer who had a partial response to radiotherapy plus ipilimumab. In DNA, the CDR3 is TGCGCCAGCAGCCCCGGACAGGGTAATATATATGAGCAGTTCTTC. Protein product: CASSPGQGNIYEQFF.